Below are 24 T cell receptor beta chains sequenced from a single sample in a study of shared T cell receptors in the human thymus. Assay used: immunoSEQ multiplex PCR; TCRdb lists only in-frame clones, some missing. This repertoire shows hundreds of thousands of clones, 85% to 90% found once; its top ten account for approximately 0.01%. Separately, the same data were catalogued under a study of human thymus T cells.

The specimen was thymocytes. The receptor set was obtained from a boy under two years old with a congenital heart defect.

This clone was recorded a few times. This chain joins TRBV19 and TRBJ1-3; D not certain. The CDR3 covers 18 residues. Per germline, CDR1 LNHDA and CDR2 SQIVND (reference sequence). The V and J ends lost 3 bases and 0 bases respectively, with 18 bases between them. The CDR3 nucleotides are TGTGCCAGTAGTATGGGTCGCGGAGGTCGATTCTCTGGAAACACCATATATTTT. As protein: CASSMGRGGRFSGNTIYF. The full variable domain, completed using reference TRBV19 and TRBJ1-3, is DGGITQSPKYLFRKEGQNVTLSCEQNLNHDAMYWYRQDPGQGLRLIYYSQIVNDFQKGDIAEGYSVSREKKESFPLTVTSAQKNPTAFYLCASSMGRGGRFSGNTIYFGEGSWLTVV.

The V gene is TRBV4-3, the J gene TRBJ2-7; 8 bases fit TRBD1. After removal of 2 bases from V and 6 bases from J, the junction contained 15 bases not matched to a gene. CDR3 size: 17 residues. The germline CDR1 and CDR2 sequences are LGHNA and YSLEER. In DNA, the CDR3 is TGCGCCAGCAGCCAATTCCATCCTACCGGGACAGGTTTCGAGCAGTACTTC. Its translation is CASSQFHPTGTGFEQYF.

This sequence joins TRBV15 and TRBJ2-2, with TRBD1 matching over 9 bases. The V gene end was trimmed by 0 bases and the J gene end by 8 bases; junction bases not matched to a gene: 10. This CDR3 comprises 17 residues. Germline V gene lookup returns CDR1 LNHNV and CDR2 YYDKDF (reference sequence). As DNA, the CDR3 is TGTGCCACCAGCAGAGATACTGAGGACAGGGGAGGAGGGGAGCTGTTTTTT. Translated, it gives CATSRDTEDRGGGELFF.

The chain combines TRBV9 with TRBJ2-3; possibly TRBD2 for D (6 bases). The CDR3 runs to 17 residues. V gave up 4 bases and J gave up 0 bases, with 18 bases separating them. Germline V gives CDR1 SGDLS, CDR2 YYNGEE. The CDR3 nucleotides read TGTGCCAGCAGCCCCCGTGGGACTTCATACAGCACAGATACGCAGTATTTT. It specifies CASSPRGTSYSTDTQYF.

The CDR3 nucleotides are TGTGCCATCAGTGAGTCGGGCACCAGCAATCAGCCCCAGCATTTT. It encodes CAISESGTSNQPQHF. The genes are TRBV10-3 and TRBJ1-5; D is unresolved. Trimming removed 0 bases from V and 1 base from J, with 7 bases in between. CDR1 ENHRY and CDR2 SYGVKD come from the germline V gene. The CDR3 extends over 15 amino acids.

The chain joins TRBV6-5 to TRBJ1-3, with D unresolved. Germline V lookup: CDR1 MNHEY, CDR2 SVGAGI. Trimming left V 8 bases short and J 6 bases short, with 17 bases between. The CDR3 sequence is 14 residues long. CDR3 DNA sequence: TGTGCCAGCCGAAACTTCGGAGAGGAAAACACCATATATTTT. Translated, it gives CASRNFGEENTIYF.

The chain combines TRBV6-5 with TRBJ2-3; D perhaps matches TRBD2 (6 bases). The CDR3 contains 14 residues. CDR1 and CDR2 from the germline V gene are MNHEY and SVGAGI. V lost 4 bases and J lost 5, with 13 bases in between. The CDR3 loop is CASSLGLNEDTQYF. CDR3 DNA sequence: TGTGCCAGCAGTTTGGGACTCAACGAAGATACGCAGTATTTT.

This chain links TRBV27 with TRBJ2-7, with 9 bases aligning to TRBD1. This CDR3 contains 23 residues. The junction had 24 bases not matched to a gene; V was cut back by 0 bases and J by 0 bases. The germline V gene has CDR1 MNHEY and CDR2 SMNVEV (reference sequence). The CDR3 DNA reads as TGTGCCAGCAGTTTATCGTCCCCGTTACCGGGACAGGGCACACAGATAAGCTCCTACGAGCAGTACTTC. This codes for CASSLSSPLPGQGTQISSYEQYF.

The chain uses TRBV7-2 and TRBJ2-1, with 9 bases fitting TRBD1. Germline lookup yields CDR1 SGHTA and CDR2 FQGNSA. V trimming: 0 bases; J trimming: 5 bases; junction bases outside the gene matches: 23. The CDR3 loop spans 22 amino acids. For the CDR3, the DNA is TGTGCCAGCAGCTTAGCCCATCCAAGGACAGGGGTAGAGACAGAAACGAACAATGAGCAGTTCTTC. Translation gives CASSLAHPRTGVETETNNEQFF. Complete variable domain (other parts from reference TRBV7-2 and TRBJ2-1): GAGVSQSPSNKVTEKGKDVELRCDPISGHTALYWYRQSLGQGLEFLIYFQGNSAPDKSGLPSDRFSAERTGGSVSTLTIQRTQQEDSAVYLCASSLAHPRTGVETETNNEQFFGPGTRLTVL.

The V gene is TRBV28, the J gene TRBJ2-2; D unclear. CDR3 size: 16 residues. The germline gives CDR1 MDHEN, CDR2 SYDVKM. V was clipped by 3 bases and J by 4 bases, with 15 bases between them. CDR3 loop: CASSFEAGSTTGELFF. CDR3 nucleotides: TGTGCCAGCAGTTTCGAGGCCGGCTCTACCACCGGGGAGCTGTTTTTT.

The J gene is TRBJ2-7, the V gene TRBV29-1; 7 bases match TRBD2. In germline, CDR1 is SQVTM, CDR2 ANQGSEA. The length of the CDR3 is 16 residues. The J segment lost 3 bases and the V segment lost 4 bases, leaving 15 bases of the junction unmatched. CDR3 coding DNA: TGCAGCGTTGCTTTCGCCCGTGGCGGGAGTTTCTACGAGCAGTACTTC. Protein sequence: CSVAFARGGSFYEQYF.

J is TRBJ1-2 and V is TRBV15; D is uncertain. V lost 7 bases to trimming and J lost 4 bases, with 16 bases between them. The germline CDR1 and CDR2 sequences are LNHNV and YYDKDF (reference sequence). The CDR3 has 14 amino acids. The CDR3 loop is CATTRVGGTYGYTF. The CDR3 bases are TGTGCCACCACCCGAGTCGGCGGTACCTATGGCTACACCTTC.

The chain couples TRBV5-1 to TRBJ2-2, with 8 nucleotides matching TRBD1. This CDR3 comprises 14 residues. V gave up 3 bases and J gave up 6 bases; unmatched junction bases: 4. Germline CDR1 and CDR2: SGHRS and YFSETQ. The CDR3 DNA reads as TGCGCCAGCAGCTCGGACAGGGACCCCGGGGAGCTGTTTTTT. Its translation: CASSSDRDPGELFF.

On this clone: One junction end disagrees with the germline gene, perhaps due to a read error. V usage is TRBV7-7 and J usage is TRBJ2-3; 7 bases agree with TRBD2. There are 16 residues in the CDR3. The germline V gene encodes CDR1 SSHAT and CDR2 FNYEAQ (reference sequence). The chain's CDR3 is CASSLAIGGSGDTQYF. Here the CDR3 DNA reads TGTGCTAGCAGCTTAGCCATCGGCGGGAGTGGGGATACGCAGTATTTT.

J is TRBJ2-7 and V is TRBV10-2; possible D gene TRBD1, 6 bases. This CDR3 has 14 amino acids. CDR1 is WSHSY, CDR2 SAAADI, per germline. V shed 4 bases and J shed 3 bases, with 13 bases lying between them. The CDR3 here is CASSGPQGHYEQYF. The CDR3 DNA reads as TGCGCCAGCAGTGGCCCGCAGGGGCACTACGAGCAGTACTTC.

V and J are TRBV19 and TRBJ1-1; TRBD1 matches 7 bases. The trim removed 9 bases at V and 1 base at J, leaving 8 bases unmatched. CDR1 is LNHDA, CDR2 SQIVND, per germline (reference sequence). This CDR3 contains 14 residues. This CDR3 reads CASRQGGWNTEAFF. The CDR3 region has the DNA TGTGCCAGCCGACAGGGCGGCTGGAACACTGAAGCTTTCTTT.

Remarks on this clone: Different DNA sequences within this sample yield the same CDR3. V is TRBV28 and J is TRBJ2-7, with TRBD1 identical over 8 bases. The CDR3 sequence is 13 residues long. Germline assignment: CDR1 MDHEN and CDR2 SYDVKM. After removal of 4 bases from V and 4 bases from J, the junction contained 3 bases not matched to a gene. The DNA for the CDR3 is TGTGCCAGCAGTTCGGGACAGGTGTACGAGCAGTACTTC. Protein sequence: CASSSGQVYEQYF.

V usage is TRBV5-6 and J usage is TRBJ2-1, with D possibly matching TRBD2 (6 bases). Trimming removed 3 bases from V and 12 bases from J, with 10 bases in between. The length of the CDR3 is 11 residues. CDR1 is SGHDT and CDR2 is YYEEEE in the germline V gene. As DNA, the CDR3 is TGTGCCAGCAGCTCCCGGGACTCGCAGTTCTTC. This gives the protein CASSSRDSQFF.

This chain joins TRBV28 and TRBJ1-1; perhaps TRBD1 as D (6 bases). Germline CDR1 MDHEN, CDR2 SYDVKM. The CDR3 is 13 residues long. V was pared by 2 bases and J by 11 bases, with 15 bases between. The CDR3 coding sequence is TGTGCCAGCAGTTTAAGGGGGGGTCGGTCGGCTTTCTTT. Translation: CASSLRGGRSAFF.

This clone was detected a few times. The chain uses TRBV28 and TRBJ2-7; D is perhaps TRBD1 (6 bases). The CDR3 is 15 residues long. V dropped 2 bases and J dropped 1 base, with 12 bases sitting between them. Germline CDR1 MDHEN, CDR2 SYDVKM. The CDR3 protein is CASSLLEGVSYEQYF. CDR3 sequence (DNA): TGTGCCAGCAGTTTACTTGAGGGGGTGTCCTACGAGCAGTACTTC. The whole variable domain, remainder taken from reference TRBV28 and TRBJ2-7, is DVKVTQSSRYLVKRTGEKVFLECVQDMDHENMFWYRQDPGLGLRLIYFSYDVKMKEKGDIPEGYSVSREKKERFSLILESASTNQTSMYLCASSLLEGVSYEQYFGPGTRLTVT.

The chain joins TRBV6-1 to TRBJ2-7; 7 nucleotides align to TRBD1. With V trimmed by 4 bases and J by 0 bases, 12 bases remained unmatched. The V gene's germline CDR1 is MNHNS and CDR2 SASEGT. There are 17 residues in the CDR3. CDR3 amino acids: CASSAFRPGTVSYEQYF. The CDR3 DNA sequence: TGTGCCAGCAGTGCTTTTCGACCCGGGACAGTCTCCTACGAGCAGTACTTC.

The chain employs TRBV4-3 and TRBJ2-5; D call uncertain. This CDR3 region has 15 residues. Germline values: CDR1 LGHNA, CDR2 YSLEER. Trimming left V 1 base short and J 1 base short, with 10 bases between. CDR3 region: CASSQGARPQETQYF. The CDR3 DNA is TGCGCCAGCAGCCAAGGGGCCAGGCCCCAAGAGACCCAGTACTTC.

The chain links TRBV4-1 to TRBJ2-2; TRBD2 is a possible D gene (6 bases). CDR3 length: 13 amino acids. V lost 8 bases and J lost 5, with 12 bases in between. Germline V gene sequence: CDR1 MGHRA, CDR2 YSYEKL. CDR3 sequence (DNA): TGCGCCAGCGCGGGGAGAAGGACCGGGGAGCTGTTTTTT. Translating it yields CASAGRRTGELFF.

The chain has TRBV10-1 and TRBJ1-5; TRBD1 agrees at 9 bases. Germline V CDR1 and CDR2: WNHNN, SYGVQD (reference sequence). This CDR3 comprises 14 residues. Trimming cost V 6 bases and J 4 bases; bases outside gene matches: 4. CDR3 residues: CASRTGGMNQPQHF. In DNA, the CDR3 is TGCGCCAGCAGGACAGGGGGGATGAATCAGCCCCAGCATTTT.